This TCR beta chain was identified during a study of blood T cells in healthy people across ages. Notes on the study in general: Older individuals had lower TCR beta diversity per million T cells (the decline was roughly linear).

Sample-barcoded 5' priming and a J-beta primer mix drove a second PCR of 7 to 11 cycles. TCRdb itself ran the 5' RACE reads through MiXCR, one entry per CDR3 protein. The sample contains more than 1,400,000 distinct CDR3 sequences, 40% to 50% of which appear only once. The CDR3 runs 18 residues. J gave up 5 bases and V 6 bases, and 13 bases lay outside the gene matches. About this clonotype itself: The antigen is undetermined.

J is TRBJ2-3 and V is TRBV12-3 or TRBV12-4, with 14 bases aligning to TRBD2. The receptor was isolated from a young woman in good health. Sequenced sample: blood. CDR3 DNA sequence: TGTGCCAGCAGCCGACTAGCGGGGGGGCTTCTACCCCGAGATACGCAGTATTTT. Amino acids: CASSRLAGGLLPRDTQYF.